This TCR beta chain stems from a study of blood T cell repertoires in COVID-19. Background on the study: Spain, Italy and the United States supplied samples that represented acute and convalescent COVID-19. PBMCs, B-cell-depleted T cells, or T cells were the source of the cDNA or gDNA that made up the material.

Methods used by the authors: Nucleated cell counts were estimated from reference gene primer amplification. Some clones are missing from TCRdb's copy, which holds only in-frame ones; the method was immunoSEQ multiplex PCR. The V and J calls and clone size are taken from that table; D and trimming were inferred from the DNA. The sample has about 60,000 clones, just under 80% seen once. The CDR3 has 14 residues. In germline, CDR1 is LNHNV, CDR2 YYDKDF (reference sequence). V shed 3 bases and J 9 bases; nucleotides not matched to a gene: 8. The specimen was peripheral blood. This chain uses TRBV15 with TRBJ2-4; 7 nucleotides match TRBD1. This clonotype originated in a human donor in a cohort sampled during active COVID-19. CDR3 in DNA: TGTGCCACCAGCAGGGGGACAGTTGAGGGCATTCAGTACTTC. Residues: CATSRGTVEGIQYF.